The 19 T cell receptor beta chains presented below share a single source sample, sequenced in a study of molecular identifiers for immune sequencing clone quantification. MiXCR, run by TCRdb on the PCR reads, gives a single entry per CDR3 protein. Here the sample spans around 470,000 distinct CDR3 sequences, about 20% being singletons. Sequencing was carried out using naive CD8+ T cells from blood, with Jurkat cell RNA spiked in. Described subset: FACS-sorted CD8+CD4-CCR7+CD45RA+ naive T cells. These TCRs come from a human donor in good health. Some libraries in this study had Jurkat cell RNA spiked in.

There are many counts of this clonotype. The rearrangement uses TRBV28 and TRBJ2-3, with a tentative D call TRBD2 (5 bases). Germline-derived CDR1 and CDR2 are MDHEN and SYDVKM. The CDR3 runs 15 residues. Trimming took 3 bases from V and 0 from J, leaving 10 bases between them. CDR3 region: CASSFLATSTDTQYF. CDR3 in DNA: TGTGCCAGCAGTTTCTTAGCGACTAGCACAGATACGCAGTATTTT.

The chain couples TRBV6-1 to TRBJ1-5, with 7 bases lining up with TRBD1. With V trimmed by 4 bases and J by 1 base, 7 bases remained unmatched. There are 16 residues in the CDR3. Germline V gene data show CDR1 as MNHNS and CDR2 as SASEGT. The CDR3 sequence: CASSGGTGVSNQPQHF. The DNA of the CDR3 is TGTGCCAGCAGTGGGGGAACAGGGGTGAGCAATCAGCCCCAGCATTTT.

This clonotype showed up just a few times. The chain joins TRBV19 to TRBJ2-7; perhaps D is TRBD1 or TRBD2 (5 bases each). Germline values: CDR1 LNHDA, CDR2 SQIVND (reference sequence). Trimming cost V 8 bases and J 0 bases, with 11 bases left between them. This CDR3 contains 13 residues. CDR3 sequence: CASAWGISYEQYF. The CDR3 DNA reads as TGTGCCAGTGCGTGGGGGATCTCCTACGAGCAGTACTTC.

In its sample, this clonotype was seen many times. The chain uses TRBV11-3 and TRBJ2-3; 9 nucleotides agree with TRBD2. Germline loops: CDR1 SGHNT, CDR2 YENEEA. J gave up 4 bases and V 3 bases, and 5 bases lay outside the gene matches. This CDR3 is built from 15 residues. CDR3 coding DNA: TGTGCCAGCAGCTTCTCTAGCGGGATCGCAGATACGCAGTATTTT. Translating gives CASSFSSGIADTQYF.

In its sample, this clonotype was seen many times. The chain carries TRBV7-9 and TRBJ2-7; D may be TRBD1 or TRBD2 (5 bases each). V was clipped by 1 base and J by 5 bases, with 12 bases between them. CDR3 size: 14 residues. The germline CDR1 and CDR2 sequences are SEHNR and FQNEAQ (reference sequence). CDR3 amino acids: CASSLGTGPNEQYF. For the CDR3, the DNA is TGTGCCAGCAGCTTAGGGACGGGGCCCAACGAGCAGTACTTC. Based on the CDR3 plus reference TRBV7-9 and TRBJ2-7, the full variable domain is DTGVSQNPRHKITKRGQNVTFRCDPISEHNRLYWYRQTLGQGPEFLTYFQNEAQLEKSRLLSDRFSAERPKGSFSTLEIQRTEQGDSAMYLCASSLGTGPNEQYFGPGTRLTVT.

This chain links TRBV5-1 with TRBJ2-7; 7 bases fit TRBD1. The CDR3 has 14 amino acids. The V and J ends lost 3 bases and 5 bases, in that order; junction bases with no gene match: 8. The germline CDR1 and CDR2 sequences are SGHRS and YFSETQ. The CDR3 reads CASSSDRENDEQYF. The CDR3 DNA is TGCGCCAGCAGCTCTGACAGGGAAAACGACGAGCAGTACTTC.

This clonotype appeared many times. The rearrangement uses TRBV6-6 and TRBJ2-1; D remains unclear. CDR1 is MNHNY and CDR2 is SVGAGI in the germline V gene (reference sequence). V gave up 6 bases and J gave up 3 bases, with 9 bases separating them. This CDR3 region has 13 residues. The CDR3 sequence: CASSQEHYNEQFF. DNA for the CDR3: TGTGCCAGCAGCCAGGAGCACTACAATGAGCAGTTCTTC.

This clonotype appeared many times. The gene calls are TRBV7-6 and TRBJ1-4; D unresolved. V lost 1 base and J lost 0, with 9 bases in between. The CDR3 covers 16 residues. The V gene's germline CDR1 is SGHVS and CDR2 FNYEAQ. DNA of the CDR3: TGTGCCAGCAGCTTAGGGAGTCTTGCAACTAATGAAAAACTGTTTTTT. Translated: CASSLGSLATNEKLFF.

The chain couples TRBV12-3 or TRBV12-4 to TRBJ2-3; 8 bases are a match to TRBD2. This CDR3 comprises 14 residues. The V and J ends lost 4 bases and 10 bases, in that order; junction bases with no gene match: 10. CDR3 sequence: CASSSAGEVDSQYF. CDR3 nucleotides: TGTGCCAGCAGTTCAGCGGGGGAAGTGGATTCGCAGTATTTT.

This clonotype was detected many times. V gene TRBV13 combines with J gene TRBJ1-2; D uncertain. The CDR3 totals 14 residues. Trimming left V 5 bases short and J 8 bases short, with 18 bases between. From germline, CDR1 is PRHDT and CDR2 FYEKMQ (reference sequence). The CDR3 loop reads CASSLGQSDGGYTF. DNA for the CDR3: TGTGCCAGCAGCCTTGGTCAGTCTGACGGCGGCTACACCTTC.

This clonotype appeared many times. The rearrangement uses TRBV15 and TRBJ1-1; D is unclear. The germline V gene has CDR1 LNHNV and CDR2 YYDKDF (reference sequence). The CDR3 covers 13 residues. V was clipped by 0 bases and J by 5 bases, with 7 bases between them. In DNA form, the CDR3 reads TGTGCCACCAGCAGAGAGACGGTGACTGAAGCTTTCTTT. Protein product: CATSRETVTEAFF.

This clonotype has ten or more counts. The V and J genes are TRBV7-9 and TRBJ2-3; TRBD2 matches at 8 bases. Germline V CDR1 and CDR2: SEHNR, FQNEAQ (reference sequence). The CDR3 has 16 residues. With 8 bases clipped from V and 2 bases from J, the junction kept 12 bases outside the gene matches. CDR3 sequence reads: CASSHPTSESTDTQYF. The CDR3 DNA reads TGTGCCAGCTCTCACCCGACTAGCGAATCCACAGATACGCAGTATTTT.

Note on this clonotype: One end of the junction does not line up with germline, which may come from a read error. The chain joins TRBV15 to TRBJ2-2, with no clear D. From germline, CDR1 is LNHNV and CDR2 YYDKDF (reference sequence). CDR3 length equals 18 residues. CDR3 sequence reads: CAASSLTESALNTGELFF. As DNA, the CDR3 is TGTGCCGCCAGCAGCCTGACTGAGTCCGCGCTAAACACCGGGGAGCTGTTTTTT.

This clonotype was observed many times. This chain connects TRBV4-1 to TRBJ1-2; D unclear. CDR3 length: 16 residues. Germline CDR1 reads MGHRA; CDR2 reads YSYEKL. Trimming cost V 0 bases and J 3 bases, with 14 bases left between them. As DNA, the CDR3 is TGCGCCAGCAGCCAAGACGAAACACGAAAGTACTATGGCTACACCTTC. It codes for CASSQDETRKYYGYTF.

The V and J genes are TRBV5-4 and TRBJ2-3, with TRBD2 identical over 9 bases. In germline, CDR1 is SGHNT, CDR2 YYREEE (reference sequence). CDR3 length: 14 amino acids. Trimming cost V 4 bases and J 11 bases; bases outside gene matches: 11. The CDR3 spells CASSTGTSRYGQYF. CDR3 DNA sequence: TGTGCCAGCAGCACCGGGACTAGCAGATACGGGCAGTATTTT.

This clonotype was picked up a small number of times. This chain connects TRBV3-1 to TRBJ2-7; D remains unclear. Trimming removed 5 bases from V and 3 bases from J, with 11 bases in between. Germline CDR1 reads LGHDT; CDR2 reads YNNKEL (reference sequence). There are 13 residues in the CDR3. The CDR3 loop reads CASSSTENYEQYF. The CDR3 DNA sequence: TGTGCCAGCAGCTCGACTGAGAACTACGAGCAGTACTTC.

The chain links TRBV11-2 to TRBJ2-5; 9 nucleotides match TRBD1. Looked up from germline, CDR1 is SGHAT and CDR2 is FQNNGV. J gave up 5 bases and V 3 bases, and 4 bases lay outside the gene matches. The CDR3 consists of 14 residues. The CDR3 spells CASSLWTGVETQYF. The CDR3 coding sequence is TGTGCCAGCAGCTTGTGGACAGGGGTGGAGACCCAGTACTTC.

In its sample, this clonotype was seen a few times. The V call is TRBV19, the J call TRBJ2-7; D uncertain. CDR3 size: 13 residues. The ends were cut back, 1 base at V and 4 bases at J, with 8 bases in the middle. Germline V gene lookup returns CDR1 LNHDA and CDR2 SQIVND (reference sequence). Written as DNA, the CDR3 is TGTGCCAGTAGTATAGCCACGGAATACGAGCAGTACTTC. Its protein is CASSIATEYEQYF.

This chain uses TRBV7-8 with TRBJ1-2; 7 bases match TRBD1. CDR1 is SGHVS and CDR2 is FQNEAQ in the germline V gene. The CDR3 runs 15 residues. V was clipped by 5 bases and J by 2 bases; unmatched bases: 8. The CDR3 nucleotides are TGTGCCAGCAGCGCCACAACGACAGGGAACTATGGCTACACCTTC. It specifies CASSATTTGNYGYTF.